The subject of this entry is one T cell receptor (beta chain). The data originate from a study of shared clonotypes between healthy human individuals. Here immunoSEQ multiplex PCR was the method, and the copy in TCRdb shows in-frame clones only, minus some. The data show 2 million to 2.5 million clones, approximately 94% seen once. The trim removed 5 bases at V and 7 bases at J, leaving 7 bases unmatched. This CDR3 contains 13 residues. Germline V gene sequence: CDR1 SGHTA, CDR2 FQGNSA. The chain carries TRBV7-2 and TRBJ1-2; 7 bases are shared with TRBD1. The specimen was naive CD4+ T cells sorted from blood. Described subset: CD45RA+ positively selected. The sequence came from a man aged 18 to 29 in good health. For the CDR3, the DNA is TGTGCCAGCAGCGTGGGGCAGGGGGGTGGCTACACCTTC. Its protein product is CASSVGQGGGYTF.